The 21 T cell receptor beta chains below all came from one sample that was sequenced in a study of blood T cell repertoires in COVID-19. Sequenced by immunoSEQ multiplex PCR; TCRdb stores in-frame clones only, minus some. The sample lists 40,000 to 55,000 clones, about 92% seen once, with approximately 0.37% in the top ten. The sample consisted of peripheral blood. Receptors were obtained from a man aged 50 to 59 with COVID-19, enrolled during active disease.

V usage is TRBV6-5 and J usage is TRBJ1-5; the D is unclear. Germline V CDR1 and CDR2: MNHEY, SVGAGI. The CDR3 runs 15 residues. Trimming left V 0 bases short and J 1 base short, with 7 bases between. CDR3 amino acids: CASSYSFGSNQPQHF. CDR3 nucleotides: TGTGCCAGCAGTTACTCGTTCGGGAGCAATCAGCCCCAGCATTTT.

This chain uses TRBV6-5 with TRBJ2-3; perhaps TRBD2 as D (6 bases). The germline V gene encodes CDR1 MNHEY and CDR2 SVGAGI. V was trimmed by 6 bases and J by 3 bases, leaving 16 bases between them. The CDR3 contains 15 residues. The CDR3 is CASRVFSGSTDTQYF. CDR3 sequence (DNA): TGTGCCAGCAGAGTCTTTAGCGGATCAACAGATACGCAGTATTTT.

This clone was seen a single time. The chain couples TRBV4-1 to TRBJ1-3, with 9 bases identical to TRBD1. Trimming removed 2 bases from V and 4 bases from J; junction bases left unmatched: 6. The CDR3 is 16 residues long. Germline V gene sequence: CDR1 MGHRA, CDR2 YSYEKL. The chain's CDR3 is CASSQPGQGKGNTIYF. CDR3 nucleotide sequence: TGCGCCAGCAGCCAACCCGGACAGGGGAAGGGAAACACCATATATTTT.

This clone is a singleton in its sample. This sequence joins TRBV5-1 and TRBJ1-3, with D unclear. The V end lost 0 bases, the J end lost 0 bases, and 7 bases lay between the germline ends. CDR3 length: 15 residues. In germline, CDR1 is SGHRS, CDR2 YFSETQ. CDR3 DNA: TGCGCCAGCAGCTTGGGAGGTCTCTCTGGAAACACCATATATTTT. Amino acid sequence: CASSLGGLSGNTIYF.

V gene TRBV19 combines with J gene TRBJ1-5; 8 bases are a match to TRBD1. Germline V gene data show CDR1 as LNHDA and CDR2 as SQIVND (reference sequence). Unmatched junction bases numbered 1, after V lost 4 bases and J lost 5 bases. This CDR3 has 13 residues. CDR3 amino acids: CASSKQGDQPQHF. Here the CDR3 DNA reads TGTGCCAGTAGTAAACAGGGGGATCAGCCCCAGCATTTT.

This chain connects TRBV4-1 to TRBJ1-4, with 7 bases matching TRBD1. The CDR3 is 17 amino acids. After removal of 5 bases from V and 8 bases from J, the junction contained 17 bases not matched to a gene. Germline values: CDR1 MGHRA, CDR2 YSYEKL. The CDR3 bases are TGCGCCAGCAGCGCCCTGAGACAGGGCCGGAGACCGGAAAAACTGTTTTTT. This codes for CASSALRQGRRPEKLFF.

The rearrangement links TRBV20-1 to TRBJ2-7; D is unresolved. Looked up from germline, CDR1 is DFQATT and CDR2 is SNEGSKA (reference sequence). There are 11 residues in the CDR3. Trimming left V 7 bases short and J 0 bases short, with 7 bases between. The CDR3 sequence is CSVSGSYEQYF. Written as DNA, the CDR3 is TGCAGTGTATCGGGCTCCTACGAGCAGTACTTC.

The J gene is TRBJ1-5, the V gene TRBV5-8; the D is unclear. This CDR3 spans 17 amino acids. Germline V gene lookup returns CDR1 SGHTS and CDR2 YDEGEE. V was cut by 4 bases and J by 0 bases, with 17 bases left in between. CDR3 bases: TGTGCCAGCAGCGTACGGGAAAACTCCTATAGCAATCAGCCCCAGCATTTT. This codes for CASSVRENSYSNQPQHF.

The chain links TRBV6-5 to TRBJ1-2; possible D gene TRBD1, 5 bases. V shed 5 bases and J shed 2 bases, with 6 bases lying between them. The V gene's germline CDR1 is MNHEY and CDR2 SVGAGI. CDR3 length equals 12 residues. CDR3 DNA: TGTGCCAGCAGTAGGGGAAACTATGGCTACACCTTC. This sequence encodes CASSRGNYGYTF.

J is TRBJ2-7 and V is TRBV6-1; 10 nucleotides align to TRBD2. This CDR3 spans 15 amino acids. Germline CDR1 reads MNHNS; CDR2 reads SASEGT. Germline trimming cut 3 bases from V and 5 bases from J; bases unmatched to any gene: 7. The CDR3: CASSERLAGFNEQYF. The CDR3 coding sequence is TGTGCCAGCAGTGAGAGACTAGCGGGTTTCAACGAGCAGTACTTC.

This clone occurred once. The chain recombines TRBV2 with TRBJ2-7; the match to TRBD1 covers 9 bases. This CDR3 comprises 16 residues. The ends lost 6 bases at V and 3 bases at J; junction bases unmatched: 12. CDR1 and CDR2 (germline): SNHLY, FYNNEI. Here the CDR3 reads CASSWTGVNFGYEQYF. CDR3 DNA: TGTGCCAGCAGCTGGACAGGGGTTAATTTCGGCTACGAGCAGTACTTC.

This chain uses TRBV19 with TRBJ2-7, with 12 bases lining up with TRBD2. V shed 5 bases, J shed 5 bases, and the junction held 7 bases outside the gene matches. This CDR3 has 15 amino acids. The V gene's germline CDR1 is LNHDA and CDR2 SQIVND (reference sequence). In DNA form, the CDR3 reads TGTGCCAGTAGTCCGACTAGCGGGAGTCAGGACGAGCAGTACTTC. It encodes CASSPTSGSQDEQYF. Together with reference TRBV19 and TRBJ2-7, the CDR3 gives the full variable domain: DGGITQSPKYLFRKEGQNVTLSCEQNLNHDAMYWYRQDPGQGLRLIYYSQIVNDFQKGDIAEGYSVSREKKESFPLTVTSAQKNPTAFYLCASSPTSGSQDEQYFGPGTRLTVT.

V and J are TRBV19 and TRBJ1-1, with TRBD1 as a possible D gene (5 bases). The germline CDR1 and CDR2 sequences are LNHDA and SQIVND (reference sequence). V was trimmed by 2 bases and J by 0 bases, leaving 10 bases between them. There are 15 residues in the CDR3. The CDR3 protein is CASSIMAGMNTEAFF. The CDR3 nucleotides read TGTGCCAGTAGTATAATGGCAGGGATGAACACTGAAGCTTTCTTT. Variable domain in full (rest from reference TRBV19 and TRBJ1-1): DGGITQSPKYLFRKEGQNVTLSCEQNLNHDAMYWYRQDPGQGLRLIYYSQIVNDFQKGDIAEGYSVSREKKESFPLTVTSAQKNPTAFYLCASSIMAGMNTEAFFGQGTRLTVV.

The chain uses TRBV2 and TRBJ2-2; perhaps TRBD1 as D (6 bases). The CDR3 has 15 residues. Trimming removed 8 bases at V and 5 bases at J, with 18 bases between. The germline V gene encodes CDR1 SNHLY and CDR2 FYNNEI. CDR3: CASHPRGVRTGELFF. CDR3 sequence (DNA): TGTGCCAGCCACCCCAGGGGAGTTAGAACCGGGGAGCTGTTTTTT. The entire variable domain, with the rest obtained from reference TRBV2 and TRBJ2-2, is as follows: EPEVTQTPSHQVTQMGQEVILRCVPISNHLYFYWYRQILGQKVEFLVSFYNNEISEKSEIFDDQFSVERPDGSNFTLKIRSTKLEDSAMYFCASHPRGVRTGELFFGEGSRLTVL.

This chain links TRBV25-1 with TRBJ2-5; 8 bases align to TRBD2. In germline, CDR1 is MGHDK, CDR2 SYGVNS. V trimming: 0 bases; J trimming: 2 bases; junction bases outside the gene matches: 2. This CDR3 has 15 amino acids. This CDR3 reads CASSEYGGGQETQYF. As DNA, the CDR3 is TGTGCCAGCAGTGAATACGGCGGGGGGCAAGAGACCCAGTACTTC.

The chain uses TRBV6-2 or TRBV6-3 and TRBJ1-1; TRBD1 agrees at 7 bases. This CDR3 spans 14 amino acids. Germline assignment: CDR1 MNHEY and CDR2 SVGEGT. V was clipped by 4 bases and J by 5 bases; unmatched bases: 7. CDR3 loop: CASSLQGRLTEAFF. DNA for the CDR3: TGTGCCAGCAGTTTACAGGGGAGGTTGACTGAAGCTTTCTTT.

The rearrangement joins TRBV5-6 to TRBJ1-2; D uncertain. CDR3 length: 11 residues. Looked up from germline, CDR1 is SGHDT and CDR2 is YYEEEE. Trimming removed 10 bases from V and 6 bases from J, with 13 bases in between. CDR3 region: CASQLGDGYTF. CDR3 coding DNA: TGTGCCTCCCAGCTTGGAGATGGCTACACCTTC.

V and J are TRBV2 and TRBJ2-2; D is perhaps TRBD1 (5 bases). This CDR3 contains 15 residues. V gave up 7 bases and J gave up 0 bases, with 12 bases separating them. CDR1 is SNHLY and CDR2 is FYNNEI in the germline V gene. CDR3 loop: CASIPDRTNTGELFF. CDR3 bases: TGTGCCAGCATCCCCGACAGAACGAACACCGGGGAGCTGTTTTTT.

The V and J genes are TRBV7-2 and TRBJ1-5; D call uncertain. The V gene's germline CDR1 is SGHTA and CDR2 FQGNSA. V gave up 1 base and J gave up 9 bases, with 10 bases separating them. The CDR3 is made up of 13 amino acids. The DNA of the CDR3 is TGTGCCAGCAGCTTAGAAACTGGAGGGCCCCAGCATTTT. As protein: CASSLETGGPQHF. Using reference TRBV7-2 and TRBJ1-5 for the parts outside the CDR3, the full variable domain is GAGVSQSPSNKVTEKGKDVELRCDPISGHTALYWYRQSLGQGLEFLIYFQGNSAPDKSGLPSDRFSAERTGGSVSTLTIQRTQQEDSAVYLCASSLETGGPQHFGDGTRLSIL.

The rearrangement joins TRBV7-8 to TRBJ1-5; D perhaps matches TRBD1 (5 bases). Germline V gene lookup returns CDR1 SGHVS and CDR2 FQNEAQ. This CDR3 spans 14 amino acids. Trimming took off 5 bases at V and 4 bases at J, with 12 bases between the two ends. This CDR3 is CASSIRTLNQPQHF. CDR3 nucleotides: TGTGCCAGCAGCATACGGACACTTAATCAGCCCCAGCATTTT. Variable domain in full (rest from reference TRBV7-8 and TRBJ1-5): GAGVSQSPRYKVAKRGQDVALRCDPISGHVSLFWYQQALGQGPEFLTYFQNEAQLDKSGLPSDRFFAERPEGSVSTLKIQRTQQEDSAVYLCASSIRTLNQPQHFGDGTRLSIL.

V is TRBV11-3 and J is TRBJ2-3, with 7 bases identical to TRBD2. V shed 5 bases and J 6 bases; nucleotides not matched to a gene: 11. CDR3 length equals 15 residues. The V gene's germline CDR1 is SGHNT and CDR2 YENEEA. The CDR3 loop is CASSRTSLETDTQYF. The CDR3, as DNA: TGTGCCAGCAGCCGGACTAGTCTAGAGACCGATACGCAGTATTTT. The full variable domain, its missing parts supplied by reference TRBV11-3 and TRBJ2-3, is EAGVVQSPRYKIIEKKQPVAFWCNPISGHNTLYWYLQNLGQGPELLIRYENEEAVDDSQLPKDRFSAERLKGVDSTLKIQPAELGDSAVYLCASSRTSLETDTQYFGPGTRLTVL.